This TCR beta chain originates from a study of CD8+ T cells in alopecia areata (dated by TCRdb to 2017 to 2018). For the wider study: The treated patients took part in an open-label pilot trial in which moderate-to-severe alopecia areata was treated with oral tofacitinib at 5 to 10 mg twice daily. Patients received tofacitinib for 6 to 18 months and were then followed off drug for 6 months to check for delayed response and recurrence. Disease severity in treated patients was measured with the SALT score, which quantifies the percentage of affected scalp surface area. To study T cell clonal expansion in alopecia areata, the researchers applied high-throughput TCRbeta sequencing to both the C3H/HeJ mouse model and human patients. In humans, TCRbeta sequencing was performed on scalp tissue and on sorted CD4+ and CD8+ peripheral blood T cells from healthy controls and from patients with patchy or totalis/universalis alopecia areata. Patients on tofacitinib were biopsied at baseline and after 4 and 24 weeks of treatment, and several of the patients also had a later scalp biopsy. Scalp clonality was compared across normal scalp (n=4), patchy alopecia areata scalp (n=8), and alopecia totalis/universalis scalp (n=8). RNA was extracted with the PAXgene miRNA kit for fixed scalp, the miRNeasy kit for PBMCs, and the RNeasy kit for mouse skin. immunoSEQ multiplex PCR using 35 Vbeta forward primers and 13 Jbeta reverse primers was used to amplify TCRbeta CDR3 regions. The paper as a whole reports these results and caveats: Unlike mouse skin, which is dominated by gammadelta T cells, normal human skin has resident alphabeta T cells that are also sequenced, and this complicates analysis of the scalp TCR repertoire. Many expanded lesional clones were found to persist in scalp and blood during tofacitinib treatment, and relapse after treatment cessation may be partly explained by this persistence. TCR sequences shared between patients were less clear than in mice, possibly partly because of HLA diversity in the patient population. Lesional scalp, especially in alopecia totalis/universalis, showed higher clonality and more expanded CD8+ clones than normal scalp, suggesting antigenic drive. Because the treated cohort was small and had only one nonresponder, larger studies are needed to examine links between baseline CD8+ expansion and response. Tofacitinib significantly decreased scalp clonality and the number of expanded CD8+ clones among the top 100 scalp clones.

The CDR3 starts with the cysteine, ends with the phenylalanine, and has 16 residues. The only DNA kept is the CDR3, 48 bases in frame from the first base. The germline V gene yields SGHDN for CDR1 and FVKESK for CDR2. V and J lose 1 base and 5 bases, and a span of 14 bases separates them. The time point label, as the study defines it: 4 weeks on oral tofacitinib. Sample treatment or condition, as interpreted from the label and publication: oral pan-JAK inhibitor, 5-10 mg twice daily. Peripheral blood and lesional scalp punch biopsies were obtained from patients with alopecia areata. PBMCs were isolated by density centrifugation and stained for CD3, CD4 and CD8, and CD4+ and CD8+ T cells were sorted on a FACSAria. Library prep was done by the immunoSEQ multiplex PCR assay. For TCR sequencing, RNA was extracted from every sample and reverse transcribed into cDNA to serve as template. First-strand cDNA was synthesized using SuperScript III with a 2:1 mix of oligo-dT and random hexamers. Amplification bias was assessed with a synthetic immune receptor repertoire, and residual bias was removed computationally. In the paper's pipeline: Raw reads were preprocessed to remove errors, and CDR3 was defined by IMGT conventions from the conserved cysteine to phenylalanine. Clonality was computed as 1 minus the Shannon entropy, with the entropy normalized by log2 of the number of productive unique TCRs. CD4 or CD8 identity of scalp clones was inferred by cross-referencing scalp TCRbeta sequences with sorted blood CD4 and CD8 repertoires. TCRdb mirrors the immuneACCESS table, restricted to in-frame sequences. Some clones are absent from its copies; in checked studies, under half trace to an unresolved V gene, and the reason for the others is unknown. For V, J and clone size, that table is used; D and trimming come from the DNA. Across this sample there are approximately 200,000 clones, with roughly three fifths seen only once. The ten largest clones take up roughly 0.7% of the sample.

Details on this clone: Its binding antigen is unknown. Per-base quality was not reported, and no clone a single base away is much larger than it.

This receptor was obtained from a human donor with alopecia areata. The chain links TRBV14 with TRBJ1-4, and the D gene may be TRBD1, 5 bases matching. The sample was CD4+ T cells sorted from blood, taken at week 4, from a patient treated with tofacitinib. DNA sequence: TGTGCCAGCAGCCAAGGGTGGACAAGGCCCAATGAAAAACTGTTTTTT. This yields the protein CASSQGWTRPNEKLFF.